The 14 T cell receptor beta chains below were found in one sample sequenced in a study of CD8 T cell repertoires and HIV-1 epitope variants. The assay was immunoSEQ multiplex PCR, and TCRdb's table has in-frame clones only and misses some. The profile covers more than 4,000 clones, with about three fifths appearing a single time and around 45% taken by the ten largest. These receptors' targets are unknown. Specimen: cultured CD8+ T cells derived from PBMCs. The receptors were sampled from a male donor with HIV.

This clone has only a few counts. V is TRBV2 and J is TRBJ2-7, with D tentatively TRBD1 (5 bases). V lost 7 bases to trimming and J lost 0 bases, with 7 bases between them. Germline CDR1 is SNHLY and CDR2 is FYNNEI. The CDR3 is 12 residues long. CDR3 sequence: CASIDSSYEQYF. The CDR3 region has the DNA TGTGCCAGCATAGACAGCTCCTACGAGCAGTACTTC. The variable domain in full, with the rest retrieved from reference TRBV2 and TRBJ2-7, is EPEVTQTPSHQVTQMGQEVILRCVPISNHLYFYWYRQILGQKVEFLVSFYNNEISEKSEIFDDQFSVERPDGSNFTLKIRSTKLEDSAMYFCASIDSSYEQYFGPGTRLTVT.

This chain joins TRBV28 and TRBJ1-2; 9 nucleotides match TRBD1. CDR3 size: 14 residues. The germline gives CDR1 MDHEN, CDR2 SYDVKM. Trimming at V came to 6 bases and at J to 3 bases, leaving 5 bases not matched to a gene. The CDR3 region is CASSRQGDYYGYTF. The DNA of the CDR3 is TGTGCCAGCAGCCGACAGGGGGACTACTATGGCTACACCTTC.

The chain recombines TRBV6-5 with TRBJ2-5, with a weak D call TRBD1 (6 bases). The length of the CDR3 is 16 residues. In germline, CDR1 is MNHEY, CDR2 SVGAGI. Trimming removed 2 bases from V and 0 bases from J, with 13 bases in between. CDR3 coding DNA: TGTGCCAGCAGTTACCTGGACCAGGGGTACCAAGAGACCCAGTACTTC. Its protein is CASSYLDQGYQETQYF.

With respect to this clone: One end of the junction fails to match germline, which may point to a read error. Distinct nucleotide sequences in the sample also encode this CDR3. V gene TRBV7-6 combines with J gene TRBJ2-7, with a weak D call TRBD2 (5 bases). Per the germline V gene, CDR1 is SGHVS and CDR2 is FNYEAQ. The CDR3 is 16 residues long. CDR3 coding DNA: TGTGCCAGTAGCTTAACGGGTATGGACTCCGCCTACGAGCAGTACTTC. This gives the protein CASSLTGMDSAYEQYF.

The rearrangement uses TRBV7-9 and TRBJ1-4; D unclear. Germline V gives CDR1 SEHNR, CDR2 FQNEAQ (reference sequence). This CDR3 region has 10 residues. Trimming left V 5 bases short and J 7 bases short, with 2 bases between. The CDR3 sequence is CASSVEKLFF. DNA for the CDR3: TGTGCCAGCAGCGTTGAAAAACTGTTTTTT.

The CDR3 DNA reads as TGTGCCATCACCCCAGGGACGGAGACTGAAGCTTTCTTT. Its protein product is CAITPGTETEAFF. The rearrangement links TRBV10-3 to TRBJ1-1, with D possibly TRBD1 on 5 matching bases. This CDR3 region has 13 residues. Germline V gene sequence: CDR1 ENHRY, CDR2 SYGVKD. The V gene lost 7 bases and the J gene lost 5 bases, with 14 bases spanning the gap.

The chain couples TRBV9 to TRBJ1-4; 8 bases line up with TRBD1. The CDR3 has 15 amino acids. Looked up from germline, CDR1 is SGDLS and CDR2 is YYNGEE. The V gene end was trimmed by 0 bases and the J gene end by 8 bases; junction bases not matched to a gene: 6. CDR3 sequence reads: CASSVVAGGEEKLFF. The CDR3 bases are TGTGCCAGCAGCGTAGTTGCAGGGGGCGAAGAAAAACTGTTTTTT.

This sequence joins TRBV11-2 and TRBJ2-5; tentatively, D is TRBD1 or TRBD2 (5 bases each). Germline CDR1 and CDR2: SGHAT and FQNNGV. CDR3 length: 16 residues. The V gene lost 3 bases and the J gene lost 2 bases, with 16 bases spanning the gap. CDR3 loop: CASSLTRDRMQETQYF. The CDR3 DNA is TGTGCCAGCAGCTTGACCCGGGACCGAATGCAAGAGACCCAGTACTTC.

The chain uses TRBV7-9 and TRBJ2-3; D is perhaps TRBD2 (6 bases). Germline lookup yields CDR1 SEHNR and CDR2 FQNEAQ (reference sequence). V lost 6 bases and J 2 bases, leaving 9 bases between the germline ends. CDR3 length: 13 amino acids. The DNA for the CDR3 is TGTGCCAGCAGTCGGGAGCTCACAGATACGCAGTATTTT. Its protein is CASSRELTDTQYF.

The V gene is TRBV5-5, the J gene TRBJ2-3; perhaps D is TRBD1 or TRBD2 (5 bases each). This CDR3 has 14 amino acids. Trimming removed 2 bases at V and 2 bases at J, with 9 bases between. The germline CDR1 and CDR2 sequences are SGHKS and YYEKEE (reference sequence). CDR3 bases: TGTGCCAGCAGCTTATGGGGACCCACAGATACGCAGTATTTT. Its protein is CASSLWGPTDTQYF.

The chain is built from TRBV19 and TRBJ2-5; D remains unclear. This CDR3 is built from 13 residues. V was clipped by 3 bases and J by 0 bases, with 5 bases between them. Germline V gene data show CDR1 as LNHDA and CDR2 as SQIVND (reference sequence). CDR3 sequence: CASSMRNQETQYF. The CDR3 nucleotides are TGTGCCAGTAGTATGAGAAACCAAGAGACCCAGTACTTC.

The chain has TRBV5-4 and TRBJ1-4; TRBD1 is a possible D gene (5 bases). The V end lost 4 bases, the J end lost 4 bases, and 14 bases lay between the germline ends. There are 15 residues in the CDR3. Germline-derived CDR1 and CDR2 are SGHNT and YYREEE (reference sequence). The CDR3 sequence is CASSPGDGGNEKLFF. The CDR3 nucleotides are TGTGCCAGCAGCCCGGGGGACGGGGGTAATGAAAAACTGTTTTTT.

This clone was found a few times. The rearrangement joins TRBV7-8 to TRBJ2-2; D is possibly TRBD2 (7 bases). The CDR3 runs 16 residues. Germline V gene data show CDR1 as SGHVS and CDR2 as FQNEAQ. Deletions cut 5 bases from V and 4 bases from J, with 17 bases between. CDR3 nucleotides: TGTGCCAGCAGCCAGAGGGGGGGGCACCTCACCGGGGAGCTGTTTTTT. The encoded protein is CASSQRGGHLTGELFF. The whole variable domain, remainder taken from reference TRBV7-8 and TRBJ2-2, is GAGVSQSPRYKVAKRGQDVALRCDPISGHVSLFWYQQALGQGPEFLTYFQNEAQLDKSGLPSDRFFAERPEGSVSTLKIQRTQQEDSAVYLCASSQRGGHLTGELFFGEGSRLTVL.

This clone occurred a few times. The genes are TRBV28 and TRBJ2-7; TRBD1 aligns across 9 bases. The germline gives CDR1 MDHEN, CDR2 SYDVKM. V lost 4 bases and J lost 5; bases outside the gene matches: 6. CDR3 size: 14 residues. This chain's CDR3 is CASSSRGTGNEQYF. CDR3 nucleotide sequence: TGTGCCAGCAGTTCCCGGGGGACAGGGAACGAGCAGTACTTC.